These 17 T cell receptor beta chains share one sample of origin, sequenced in a study of identical twins. One entry per CDR3 protein results from TCRdb running MiXCR on the 5' RACE reads. Of approximately 220,000 distinct CDR3 sequences detected, approximately 7.8% appear once; the ten largest clones hold under 6.5%. These data also formed part of another study, on yellow fever vaccine responses in identical twins.

Sequencing input: CD8+ T cells sorted from blood. Every receptor here comes from a woman aged 18-29 years in good health.

This clonotype is categorized as medium-sized. The V gene is TRBV6-1, the J gene TRBJ1-6; D unclear. Germline assignment: CDR1 MNHNS and CDR2 SASEGT. Trimming removed 7 bases from V and 7 bases from J, with 8 bases in between. The CDR3 spans 12 residues. This CDR3 reads CASMGENSPLHF. In DNA, the CDR3 is TGTGCCAGCATGGGCGAGAATTCACCCCTCCACTTT.

The chain recombines TRBV19 with TRBJ2-5; D remains unclear. CDR1 LNHDA and CDR2 SQIVND come from the germline V gene (reference sequence). The V gene lost 1 base and the J gene lost 5 bases, with 14 bases spanning the gap. The CDR3 consists of 15 residues. The CDR3 nucleotides are TGTGCCAGTAGTATAGGGGAAGGTATGACGGAGACCCAGTACTTC. Translation gives CASSIGEGMTETQYF.

The rearrangement links TRBV7-3 to TRBJ2-3; TRBD2 is a possible D gene (7 bases). Trimming cost V 1 base and J 1 base, with 12 bases left between them. The CDR3 sequence is 16 residues long. The germline V gene encodes CDR1 SGHTA and CDR2 FQGTGA. The CDR3 protein is CASSLIGGQGTDTQYF. CDR3 sequence (DNA): TGTGCCAGCAGCTTAATCGGGGGGCAGGGCACAGATACGCAGTATTTT.

This clonotype was detected only a few times. The chain is built from TRBV28 and TRBJ2-7; D is unclear. V was shortened by 2 bases and J by 3 bases, with 11 bases between the two germline ends. Germline V CDR1 and CDR2: MDHEN, SYDVKM. CDR3 size: 14 residues. CDR3 sequence: CASSLPLDHYEQYF. The DNA for the CDR3 is TGTGCCAGCAGTTTACCCTTAGACCACTACGAGCAGTACTTC.

This clonotype was seen a single time. The chain employs TRBV7-6 and TRBJ2-5; 13 bases align to TRBD2. Germline CDR1 and CDR2: SGHVS and FNYEAQ. The J segment lost 5 bases and the V segment lost 6 bases, leaving 9 bases of the junction unmatched. The CDR3 length is 16 residues. This CDR3 is CASRPRTSGSLETQYF. Written as DNA, the CDR3 is TGTGCCAGCAGACCGCGGACTAGCGGGAGTTTGGAGACCCAGTACTTC.

This clonotype showed up just a few times. The J gene is TRBJ2-3, the V gene TRBV9; 9 nucleotides agree with TRBD2. The V and J ends lost 2 bases and 0 bases, in that order; junction bases with no gene match: 7. The CDR3 has 17 amino acids. Germline V lookup: CDR1 SGDLS, CDR2 YYNGEE. CDR3 in amino acids: CASSVLSSGVSTDTQYF. The CDR3 region has the DNA TGTGCCAGCAGCGTTCTCTCTAGCGGGGTTAGCACAGATACGCAGTATTTT.

This clonotype was seen only a few times. V usage is TRBV6-1 and J usage is TRBJ1-2; the D gene is possibly TRBD1 (5 bases). The CDR3 has 14 amino acids. Looked up from germline, CDR1 is MNHNS and CDR2 is SASEGT. Trimming shortened V by 5 bases and J by 4 bases, and 14 bases separated the two germline ends. The CDR3 bases are TGTGCCAGCAGTAGCCGGGACGGGACCTATGGCTACACCTTC. Translated: CASSSRDGTYGYTF.

The chain employs TRBV11-2 and TRBJ2-3, with no clear D. V was shortened by 1 base and J by 6 bases, with 14 bases between the two germline ends. This CDR3 has 15 amino acids. Germline CDR1 reads SGHAT; CDR2 reads FQNNGV. The CDR3 loop is CASSLVGGLGDTQYF. The DNA for the CDR3 is TGTGCCAGCAGCTTAGTCGGCGGTCTGGGGGATACGCAGTATTTT.

This clonotype was detected only a few times. The chain is built from TRBV7-2 and TRBJ2-1; 7 nucleotides line up with TRBD2. The CDR3 extends over 14 amino acids. With 5 bases clipped from V and 9 bases from J, the junction kept 10 bases outside the gene matches. The germline V gene has CDR1 SGHTA and CDR2 FQGNSA. DNA for the CDR3: TGTGCCAGCAGCCACGGGGGAGGGGCCGTTGAGCAGTTCTTC. This encodes CASSHGGGAVEQFF.

This clonotype was observed a few times. This chain connects TRBV20-1 to TRBJ2-7; no clear D. V lost 2 bases, J lost 0 bases, and 8 bases lay in between. There are 13 residues in the CDR3. Germline V gives CDR1 DFQATT, CDR2 SNEGSKA (reference sequence). CDR3 coding DNA: TGCAGTGCTAGATCAGTTAGCTCCTACGAGCAGTACTTC. Encoded protein: CSARSVSSYEQYF.

The CDR3 DNA reads as TGTGCCAGCAGCCATTGGACAGGGCGCCCCATAGATGAAAAACTGTTTTTT. Protein product: CASSHWTGRPIDEKLFF. V usage is TRBV6-1 and J usage is TRBJ1-4, with 8 bases aligning to TRBD1. V shed 6 bases, J shed 6 bases, and the junction held 15 bases outside the gene matches. The CDR3 spans 17 residues. Germline-derived CDR1 and CDR2 are MNHNS and SASEGT.

This clonotype appeared a few times. The V gene is TRBV5-1, the J gene TRBJ1-2; TRBD1 matches at 7 bases. CDR3 length equals 13 residues. Germline V CDR1 and CDR2: SGHRS, YFSETQ. V was pared by 4 bases and J by 2 bases, with 2 bases of the junction left unmatched. CDR3: CASSAGQNYGYTF. CDR3 nucleotide sequence: TGCGCCAGCAGCGCGGGACAGAACTATGGCTACACCTTC.

Ten or more counts support this clonotype. The rearrangement joins TRBV12-3 or TRBV12-4 to TRBJ1-5, with D maybe TRBD1 (5 bases). The CDR3 length is 14 residues. V was trimmed by 9 bases and J by 5 bases, leaving 17 bases between them. Here the CDR3 DNA reads TGTGCCAGACGCCCAGGGAGTGGTGATCAGCCCCAGCATTTT. This translates into CARRPGSGDQPQHF.

The chain is built from TRBV28 and TRBJ2-5, with 10 bases lining up with TRBD1. There are 17 residues in the CDR3. Germline V gene lookup returns CDR1 MDHEN and CDR2 SYDVKM. The ends lost 3 bases at V and 5 bases at J; junction bases unmatched: 12. The chain's CDR3 is CASSFSYRDRGRETQYF. The CDR3, as DNA: TGTGCCAGCAGTTTCTCTTACCGGGACAGGGGAAGGGAGACCCAGTACTTC. Variable domain in full (rest from reference TRBV28 and TRBJ2-5): DVKVTQSSRYLVKRTGEKVFLECVQDMDHENMFWYRQDPGLGLRLIYFSYDVKMKEKGDIPEGYSVSREKKERFSLILESASTNQTSMYLCASSFSYRDRGRETQYFGPGTRLLVL.

This chain's CDR3 is CASSPYPSGVGNNEQFF. CDR3 DNA sequence: TGTGCCAGCAGTCCCTACCCAAGCGGGGTCGGGAACAATGAGCAGTTCTTC. The rearrangement links TRBV27 to TRBJ2-1; 7 bases are shared with TRBD2. V lost 5 bases, J lost 5 bases, and 15 bases stayed unmatched. CDR3 size: 17 residues. Germline CDR1 MNHEY, CDR2 SMNVEV (reference sequence).

The chain recombines TRBV2 with TRBJ2-7, with 12 bases that match TRBD2. This CDR3 region has 14 residues. V lost 4 bases, J lost 4 bases, and 2 bases stayed unmatched. Germline CDR1 is SNHLY and CDR2 is FYNNEI. CDR3 sequence reads: CASSGGTSGYEQYF. The DNA of the CDR3 is TGTGCCAGCAGTGGTGGGACTAGCGGGTACGAGCAGTACTTC.

Turning to this clonotype: The junction differs from germline at one of its ends, possibly a read error. This chain connects TRBV24-1 to TRBJ2-1, with 10 bases lining up with TRBD2. This CDR3 region has 16 residues. The V gene's germline CDR1 is KGHDR and CDR2 SFDVKD. Written as DNA, the CDR3 is TGTGCCACCAGTGATCCCTCTAGCGGGAGTTACAATGAGCAGATCTTC. Its translation is CATSDPSSGSYNEQIF.